A few counts support the clone carrying this T cell receptor beta chain. Its antigen is not known. Preparation of the TCRbeta library involved a method that used unique molecular identifiers. TCRdb re-analysed the PCR reads in MiXCR, keeping a single row per CDR3 protein. The repertoire has 700,000 to 850,000 distinct CDR3 sequences, about 16% of them found once; the top ten carry 5%. The source of the sample is a study of T-cell reconstitution after alpha-beta-depleted transplantation in children. Study findings and constraints: Alpha-beta T cells about two months after transplant reportedly derived from several hundred expanded graft clones. Surviving recipient T cells and intrathymic progenitors accounted for some patients' high TCRbeta diversity at day 60.

V lost 4 bases to trimming and J lost 2 bases, with 16 bases between them. Germline V CDR1 and CDR2: SGHRS, YFSETQ. The CDR3 is 16 amino acids. This sequence originates from a male patient under 18 who had a stem cell transplant for acute lymphoblastic leukemia, so the T cells may come from the graft donor. This rearrangement joins TRBV5-1 to TRBJ2-1; no reliable D call. This sample comprised PBMCs, mostly from graft donor cells, obtained 360 days after TCRalphabeta/CD19-depleted stem cell transplant. The DNA for the CDR3 is TGCGCCAGCAGCACCCCCCGGTCTGGAACCTACAATGAGCAGTTCTTC. This gives the protein CASSTPRSGTYNEQFF.